A single TCR beta chain is shown here with its context. Its antigen target is currently unknown. There are no base qualities to consult, and no much larger clone falls within one base. The record originates from a study of cytomegalovirus exposure and HLA in healthy donors (dated by TCRdb to 2016 to 2017). Regarding the study in general: An earlier analysis of approximately 640 of the donors reported 250 to 350 Gb of sequence data and 100 million to 140 million unique TCR beta sequences from about 179 million T cells. On average, roughly 240,000 unique TCR beta nucleotide sequences were sequenced per donor among about 400 genotyped donors of the cohort, with 15% to 20% of those sequences being non-productive. All discovery cohort repertoires had been generated using a single sequencing platform. Both class I and class II loci were covered by HLA typing, at four-digit resolution. An early release covering about 600 HLA-typed donors comprised about 300 gigabases of sequencing data and tens of millions of unique TCR sequences. Rather than drawing on any new phenotypic data, the later analysis identified candidate immune exposures from TCR beta sequences and the way those sequences occurred across donors. A later genetic analysis took genome-wide SNP genotypes for about 60% of the roughly 670 donors and used that subset as a discovery cohort. To predict cytomegalovirus infection status, the study combined high-throughput TCR immunosequencing, statistical association of individual TCRs with disease status, and machine learning. Roughly five DR-DQ haplotypes were handled as single units for association and clustering, since linkage in the cohort was strong. Using immunosequencing, the study profiled T cell repertoires from 666 subjects and related those repertoires to cytomegalovirus serostatus. Of the 350 to 450 genotyped donors, 65% to 90% were placed in the genetic ancestry cluster associated with self-reported Caucasian donors. A later analysis re-examined previously published TCR beta repertoires from several hundred donors and added high-resolution HLA genotyping to investigate patterns of TCR occurrence. The study aimed to test whether cataloging public T cell receptors could reveal signatures of past pathogen exposure. An earlier analysis of more than 450 of the donors used high-throughput TCR beta sequencing to judge whether each TCR beta V gene segment behaved as functional or pseudogenic. In addition to the first cohort of 666 subjects, a separate validation cohort of 130 or so different subjects was used. Donor age, sex, ethnicity and CMV serostatus were collected together with the repertoire data. Typing coverage varied by locus: roughly 620-640 donors for A, B, C, DRB1 and DQB1; approximately 520 for DQA1; about 570 for DPA1; approximately 450 for DPB1. General study outcomes and caveats: At a false discovery rate of 0.05, a later analysis linked under 20,000 TCR beta sequences to specific HLA alleles. The cohort was sequenced for TCR beta chains only, and without alpha or paired-chain data the features that could be detected were limited. Broadly in line with IMGT annotations, most TCR beta V segments showed up in productive rearrangements about 87% or about 30% of the time in an earlier analysis of a few hundred of the donors. The only immune exposure information available for the cohort was CMV serostatus. In a later analysis, HLA-associated TCR beta chains were found to be more clonally expanded and to have lower generation probabilities than equally common non-associated chains. A further reported finding was that TCR beta sequences accurately predicted the HLA-A and HLA-B alleles for most subjects in the first cohort. The study listed 150 to 200 TCR beta chains as associated with cytomegalovirus. A later analysis reported that several top co-occurrence clusters appeared linked to parvovirus B19, influenza, CMV and Epstein-Barr virus. The classifier was reported to diagnose cytomegalovirus status with high specificity and sensitivity in both the original and validation cohorts. A later analysis found that most CMV-associated TCR beta chains appeared HLA-restricted, with HLA associations seemingly driven largely by CMV exposure. Because some donors lacked HLA typing at each locus, the association tests relied only on the typed subset. A later genetic analysis reported fewer N-insertions in productive TCRs among donors in an Asian-associated ancestry cluster than the roughly 670-donor mean. Correlated functional status among segregating V segments might reflect linkage disequilibrium, but an unknown experimental factor could not be ruled out. A cluster of highly shared sequence variants was judged likely to be a technical artifact of the sequencing pipeline. Across donors, most TCR sequences were observed very rarely, whereas some public TCRs were present in many individuals. The 87-base-pair reads could not distinguish some IMGT-functional V segments, including TRBV6-2 and TRBV6-3, so those segments were excluded. In a later genetic analysis, a missense DCLRE1C variant was associated with V-gene and J-gene trimming of TCR beta chains, and the association was replicated in an independent cohort. A later analysis found that TCR association rates varied across HLA loci, with DRB1 alleles showing the most associated TCRs and HLA-C alleles the fewest. When HLA alleles, especially DR and DQ, strongly co-occurred, TCR associations were difficult to assign to individual alleles. Three of the identified cytomegalovirus-associated TCR beta chains were confirmed in vitro to be specific for cytomegalovirus antigens. Roughly uniform sequencing depth across donors was assumed in presence/absence analyses, although this assumption may not hold. The earlier analysis of 587 of the donors excluded about 16 rarely observed V segments, including chromosome 9 orphons, because counts were too low. According to the authors, the approach could potentially be generalized to other disease states and immunological phenotypes.

The cohort was made up of hundreds of healthy bone marrow donors. Cohort members were all nominally healthy when sampled, although unrecorded immune exposures were likely present. The donor was CMV seropositive and was included in the group of 250 to 350 seropositive cohort members. Every donor gave a peripheral blood sample, and the peripheral blood mononuclear cells from that sample were used for TCR beta sequencing. Genomic DNA extraction from the blood cell samples was performed with the Qiagen DNeasy Blood Extraction Kit. CDR1 is given as LNHNV and CDR2 as YYDKDF, both from the germline V gene (reference sequence). V is cut back by 0 bases and J by 3 bases, with 11 bases in the junction unmatched. Inclusive of the bounding cysteine and phenylalanine, the CDR3 is 17 residues long. The DNA shown is the 51-base CDR3, in frame from base 1. Library preparation employed the immunoSEQ multiplex PCR assay. For the multiplex PCR, a mixture combining 60 forward primers for TCR Vbeta segments and 13 reverse primers for TCR Jbeta segments was used. The CDR3 region of rearranged TCR beta genes was amplified from genomic DNA with a multiplex PCR assay. On the Illumina HiSeq System, the amplified TCR beta libraries were sequenced as 87-base-pair reads. As for how the authors treated the data: Across the 600 to 700 repertoires, a later analysis counted 75 million to 90 million unique TCR beta chains, 9 million to 14 million of which were shared by at least two donors. A nearest-neighbor algorithm error-corrected the raw reads and collapsed the reads into unique sequences, merging closely related sequences to remove PCR and sequencing errors. V, D and J gene segments were assigned by aligning CDR3 sequences to IMGT reference sequences. For a sequence to be retained, at least a six-nucleotide match to both a V gene segment and a J gene segment was required. A rearrangement counted as productive if the CDR3 had no stop codons and remained in frame with V and J, and every other rearrangement counted as non-productive. Following IMGT convention, CDR3 was defined as the stretch from the second conserved V-encoded cysteine up to the conserved J-encoded phenylalanine. Sequences without an unambiguous match to a single V gene segment were excluded from the earlier analysis of about 630 of the donors. An earlier analysis of several hundred of the donors called V segments functional above 56.7% productive rearrangements and segregating when the between-donor standard deviation exceeded 5%. A statistical classification framework was developed to diagnose cytomegalovirus status using the catalog of TCR beta chain sequences. A later analysis assigned V and J genes by comparing TCR nucleotide sequences with IMGT/GENE-DB human TR gene sequences. The TCRdist pipeline was used in a later analysis to assign CDR3 sequences and most-parsimonious VDJ recombination scenarios. In a later analysis, every TCR beta chain was defined by the combination of its CDR3 amino acid sequence and its V-gene family, and reads without a unique V-gene family were dropped. To address suspected cross-contamination and a sequencing artifact, a later analysis removed a few hundred highly shared, low-generation-probability nucleotide sequences. For each public chain, a later analysis derived a clonal expansion index from normalized ranks of inferred template counts within each repertoire. A later analysis computed generation probabilities with a VDJ recombination model fitted to out-of-frame rearrangements, and checked the results against IGoR. In a later analysis, hypergeometric tests were used to score TCR-TCR, TCR-HLA and TCR-CMV co-occurrence, with a repertoire-size bias correction applied to TCR pairs. To estimate false discovery rates, a later analysis permuted the HLA or CMV assignments 20 times. In a later analysis, co-occurring TCRs were grouped with DBSCAN, and TCRdist sequence similarity was added when clustering was performed within HLA-allele-positive subsets. Co-occurrence clustering excluded repertoires with fewer than 30,000 or more than 120,000 public chains, plus five with anomalous nucleotide sharing. As stored in TCRdb, this immuneACCESS dataset retains in-frame rearrangements with V and J assigned. A fraction of the clones does not appear; measured against another copy, unresolved V genes explain less than half of the discrepancy, and the remainder lacks a known reason. V, J and clone size derive from that table, while D and trimming were established from the DNA sequence. The sample table records about 110,000 clones; 77% of these occur just once. The ten largest clones capture about 8.6% of the sample.

The receptor comes from a woman in her 40s in good health and CMV-seropositive. The sequenced material came from PBMCs. The chain uses TRBV15 and TRBJ2-7; the junction holds 7 bases that match TRBD1. Here is the DNA: TGTGCCACCAGCAGAGAACAACCCGACCGGGACAGCTACGAGCAGTACTTC. It codes for CATSREQPDRDSYEQYF.